The text below deals with one T cell receptor beta chain. Its target is unknown. Libraries were prepared by immunoSEQ multiplex PCR; TCRdb keeps only in-frame clonotypes and omits some of them. The table lists about 180,000 clones, about 90% of them singletons. This specimen comes from a study of T cell responses to AZD1222 COVID-19 vaccine. The study's findings and limits: The donor group comprised mostly white British people and more females; the analysis possibly underestimated clonal diversity. Seropositivity was recorded at baseline in only a handful of AZD1222 recipients.

V was cut by 10 bases and J by 5 bases, with 6 bases left in between. This CDR3 has 10 residues. Germline V gene data show CDR1 as MDHEN and CDR2 as SYDVKM. The material sequenced was peripheral blood, taken on day 0 of AZD1222 vaccination. The chain is built from TRBV28 and TRBJ1-5, with D hard to call. The receptor comes from an adult in good health. The CDR3 DNA reads TGTGCCAAAGAGGATCAGCCCCAGCATTTT. It encodes CAKEDQPQHF.